These T cell receptor beta chains were read from a single sample in a study of shared clonotypes between healthy human individuals. Assay used: immunoSEQ multiplex PCR; TCRdb lists only in-frame clones, some missing. Here the sample spans around 2,100,000 clones, over 85% being singletons. Sequencing was performed on naive CD8+ T cells sorted from blood. The origin of the receptors is a man aged 18 to 29 in good health. The CDR3 runs from the conserved cysteine through the conserved F or W. The D gene is left open where the match is weak. Expanded clones get a size class; other rows say once, few or many, or leave the size out.

.	TRBV14	.	TRBJ2-1	CASSQPGSYNEQFF	TGTGCCAGCAGCCAGCCCGGGTCGTACAATGAGCAGTTCTTC
.	TRBV7-8	.	TRBJ2-3	CASSLAHTSTDTQYF	TGTGCCAGCAGCTTAGCACACACTAGCACAGATACGCAGTATTTT
.	TRBV13	.	TRBJ2-5	CASSDGPRDPETQYF	TGTGCCAGCAGCGACGGGCCCAGGGATCCTGAGACCCAGTACTTC
.	TRBV19	.	TRBJ1-5	CASKGQLSNQPQHF	TGTGCCAGTAAGGGTCAGCTTAGCAATCAGCCCCAGCATTTT
.	TRBV11-3	.	TRBJ2-1	CASSFSDPGSGYNEQFF	TGTGCCAGCAGCTTTTCGGATCCCGGTAGCGGCTACAATGAGCAGTTCTTC
.	TRBV6-5	.	TRBJ2-7	CASSYGPGVGEQYF	TGTGCCAGCAGTTACGGACCCGGTGTTGGGGAGCAGTACTTC
.	TRBV5-3	.	TRBJ1-2	CARSLDGLANYGYTF	TGTGCCAGAAGCTTGGATGGGCTTGCTAACTATGGCTACACCTTC
.	TRBV19	once	TRBJ1-6	CASSRPQTDYNSPLHF	TGTGCCAGTAGTCGGCCCCAGACAGACTATAATTCACCCCTCCACTTT
.	TRBV4-1	.	TRBJ1-6	CASSQETINSPLHF	TGCGCCAGCAGCCAAGAAACGATAAATTCACCCCTCCACTTT
TRBD1	TRBV6-6	.	TRBJ1-2	CASSYSEGAYGYTF	TGTGCCAGCAGTTACTCAGAGGGGGCTTATGGCTACACCTTC
TRBD2	TRBV27	.	TRBJ2-7	CASSPSAGETLYEQYF	TGTGCCAGCAGCCCCTCCGCGGGGGAGACCTTGTACGAGCAGTACTTC
.	TRBV28	.	TRBJ1-5	CASSFPDSNQPQHF	TGTGCCAGCAGTTTCCCAGATAGCAATCAGCCCCAGCATTTT